This note documents a single TCR beta chain sequence. The ends lost 3 bases at V and 8 bases at J; junction bases unmatched: 6. Germline loops: CDR1 DFQATT, CDR2 SNEGSKA (reference sequence). This CDR3 has 14 residues. The data were obtained in a study of blood T cells in healthy people across ages. With a J-beta primer mix and a sample-barcoded 5' primer, a second PCR ran roughly 6 to 11 cycles. Each CDR3 protein is one row after TCRdb ran MiXCR on the 5' RACE reads. The sample includes about 1.8 million distinct CDR3 sequences, roughly 50% of them seen just once. The clonotype was recovered from a woman between 35 and 50 years old in good health. The chain combines TRBV20-1 with TRBJ2-3; 12 bases are a match to TRBD2. Sequenced: blood. The CDR3 DNA sequence: TGCAGTGCTAGTGGACTAGCGGGGACCGGTACGCAGTATTTT. Amino acid sequence: CSASGLAGTGTQYF.